A single sample gave rise to the 13 T cell receptor beta chains below, sequenced in a study of CD8+ T cells in alopecia areata. RNA was extracted and reverse transcribed into cDNA as the sequencing template. TCRdb's copy holds only in-frame clones and misses some; the assay was immunoSEQ multiplex PCR. The sample records around 150,000 clones, about 71% being singletons. Sample treatment: oral pan-JAK inhibitor, 5-10 mg twice daily. Material: CD4+ T cells sorted from blood, obtained at week 4, from a patient treated with tofacitinib. The receptor source for this set is a human donor with alopecia areata.

This clone showed up just a few times. The V and J genes are TRBV20-1 and TRBJ1-2; D gene ambiguous. Germline lookup yields CDR1 DFQATT and CDR2 SNEGSKA (reference sequence). The V end lost 6 bases, the J end lost 3 bases, and 5 bases lay between the germline ends. This CDR3 has 10 residues. The CDR3 nucleotides read TGCAGTGCCGCGGACTATGGCTACACCTTC. This translates into CSAADYGYTF.

The chain carries TRBV5-6 and TRBJ2-7; TRBD2 might be the D (5 bases). This CDR3 is built from 12 residues. V was cut by 2 bases and J by 7 bases, with 10 bases left in between. Germline V CDR1 and CDR2: SGHDT, YYEEEE. The CDR3 DNA sequence: TGTGCCAGCAGCTTCGGGATGGGGGAGCAGTACTTC. This sequence encodes CASSFGMGEQYF.

On this clone: The sample holds other DNA sequences that translate to the same CDR3. In DNA form, the CDR3 reads TGTGCCAGCAGCTTAGGGCTGCAGCCCCAGCATTTT. Protein sequence: CASSLGLQPQHF. V gene TRBV7-9 combines with J gene TRBJ1-5; D gene ambiguous. The germline V gene has CDR1 SEHNR and CDR2 FQNEAQ (reference sequence). Trimming removed 1 base from V and 7 bases from J, with 5 bases in between. The CDR3 contains 12 residues.

The gene calls are TRBV30 and TRBJ1-1; 8 bases match TRBD1. The V and J ends lost 2 bases and 7 bases, in that order; junction bases with no gene match: 6. The CDR3 sequence is 13 residues long. Per the germline V gene, CDR1 is GTSNPN and CDR2 is SVGIG (reference sequence). CDR3 loop: CAWSTRTGIEAFF. The CDR3 bases are TGTGCCTGGAGTACCCGGACAGGGATTGAAGCTTTCTTT.

V and J are TRBV13 and TRBJ2-7; 8 bases are shared with TRBD1. This CDR3 is built from 18 residues. Germline CDR1 reads PRHDT; CDR2 reads FYEKMQ (reference sequence). The V gene end was trimmed by 5 bases and the J gene end by 5 bases; junction bases not matched to a gene: 20. The CDR3 sequence is CASSLYSRGPFNRHEQYF. CDR3 in DNA: TGTGCCAGCAGCCTCTACTCCAGGGGGCCCTTTAACCGCCACGAGCAGTACTTC.

This clone has only one observation. The chain employs TRBV29-1 and TRBJ2-1, with D possibly matching TRBD2 (5 bases). Deletions cut 0 bases from V and 0 bases from J, with 15 bases between. CDR1 and CDR2 from the germline V gene are SQVTM and ANQGSEA. The CDR3 sequence is 17 residues long. CDR3 region: CSVEDRWSGSSYNEQFF. In DNA, the CDR3 is TGCAGCGTTGAAGATCGTTGGTCGGGAAGCTCCTACAATGAGCAGTTCTTC.

This chain connects TRBV2 to TRBJ2-2, with 8 bases aligning to TRBD1. The V gene end was trimmed by 1 base and the J gene end by 5 bases; junction bases not matched to a gene: 3. Germline V gives CDR1 SNHLY, CDR2 FYNNEI. CDR3 length equals 15 residues. The CDR3 DNA sequence: TGTGCCAGCAGTGAAGGGACAGGGAATACCGGGGAGCTGTTTTTT. This encodes CASSEGTGNTGELFF.

The chain has TRBV28 and TRBJ1-6; TRBD1 aligns across 7 bases. Germline V gene sequence: CDR1 MDHEN, CDR2 SYDVKM. The CDR3 has 12 residues. The junction had 5 bases not matched to a gene; V was cut back by 6 bases and J by 12 bases. This chain's CDR3 is CASSQQGKPLHF. DNA for the CDR3: TGTGCCAGCAGCCAACAGGGGAAACCCCTCCACTTT.

The V gene is TRBV9, the J gene TRBJ1-1; weak D call: TRBD1 (5 bases). The V gene lost 4 bases and the J gene lost 3 bases, with 16 bases spanning the gap. Looked up from germline, CDR1 is SGDLS and CDR2 is YYNGEE. The CDR3 length is 15 residues. CDR3 in DNA: TGTGCCAGCAGCCCCCGACAGCTCACTGACACTGAAGCTTTCTTT. Its protein is CASSPRQLTDTEAFF.

CDR3: CAWRHTGTPSNSPLHF. The CDR3 DNA follows: TGTGCCTGGAGACATACAGGGACGCCTTCGAATTCACCCCTCCACTTT. The gene calls are TRBV30 and TRBJ1-6, with D perhaps matching TRBD1 (6 bases). Germline CDR1 reads GTSNPN; CDR2 reads SVGIG (reference sequence). V lost 3 bases and J lost 7, with 19 bases in between. This CDR3 spans 16 amino acids.

V gene TRBV5-1 combines with J gene TRBJ2-6; D gene uncertain. Germline loops: CDR1 SGHRS, CDR2 YFSETQ. The V gene lost 4 bases and the J gene lost 3 bases, with 8 bases spanning the gap. This CDR3 contains 14 residues. The CDR3 region has the DNA TGCGCCAGCAGCCTGATCGGTGGGGCCAACGTCCTGACTTTC. Translated, it gives CASSLIGGANVLTF.

The rearrangement links TRBV29-1 to TRBJ2-3; D possibly uses TRBD1 or TRBD2 (5 bases each). Between the trimmed V and J ends, which lost 4 bases and 1 base, there was a span of 12 bases. Germline CDR1 and CDR2: SQVTM and ANQGSEA. CDR3 length: 14 residues. The CDR3 loop is CSVAGRIGTDTQYF. For the CDR3, the DNA is TGCAGCGTTGCGGGACGGATCGGCACAGATACGCAGTATTTT.

This clone was seen more than once but under ten times. The rearrangement links TRBV5-6 to TRBJ2-5; unclear D gene. The CDR3 is 12 amino acids. V shed 3 bases and J shed 5 bases, with 8 bases lying between them. In germline, CDR1 is SGHDT, CDR2 YYEEEE. This CDR3 is CASSSTRETQYF. The CDR3 DNA follows: TGTGCCAGCAGCTCGACTCGGGAGACCCAGTACTTC. Full variable domain (missing parts from reference TRBV5-6 and TRBJ2-5): DAGVTQSPTHLIKTRGQQVTLRCSPKSGHDTVSWYQQALGQGPQFIFQYYEEEERQRGNFPDRFSGHQFPNYSSELNVNALLLGDSALYLCASSSTRETQYFGPGTRLLVL.